The clone carrying this TCR beta chain was observed once. Its antigen is not identified. This record belongs to a study of a mutant IDH1 vaccine in newly diagnosed glioma. The wider study: Treated patients were roughly 62% male, about 38% female, mean age 40.4 years. Patients previously underwent radiotherapy, temozolomide, or both, and most underwent both.

Study-level findings and limits: Apparently, pseudoprogression bore no relation to changes among the top peripheral T cell clonotypes. Approximately 93% of patients showed vaccine-induced immune responses across multiple MHC alleles.

Trimming pared 7 bases from V and 6 bases from J, leaving 16 bases between. Germline lookup yields CDR1 WSHSY and CDR2 SAAADI. This CDR3 is built from 14 residues. This table comes from immunoSEQ multiplex PCR, and its TCRdb copy is limited to in-frame clones, with some not included. The sample carries some 61,000 clones, 70% to 90% recorded once. Time point reported: baseline, week 1 (first vaccination visit). The treatment denotes: pre-vaccination baseline after standard-of-care therapy. The clonotype was recovered from a man younger than 40 with glioma. The gene calls are TRBV10-2 and TRBJ2-1; a possible D gene is TRBD2 (6 bases). This sample comprised PBMCs, obtained from a glioma patient treated with radiotherapy, temozolomide or both. This CDR3 reads CASTPLAGGNEQFF. CDR3 DNA: TGCGCCAGCACCCCCCTGGCCGGGGGCAATGAGCAGTTCTTC.